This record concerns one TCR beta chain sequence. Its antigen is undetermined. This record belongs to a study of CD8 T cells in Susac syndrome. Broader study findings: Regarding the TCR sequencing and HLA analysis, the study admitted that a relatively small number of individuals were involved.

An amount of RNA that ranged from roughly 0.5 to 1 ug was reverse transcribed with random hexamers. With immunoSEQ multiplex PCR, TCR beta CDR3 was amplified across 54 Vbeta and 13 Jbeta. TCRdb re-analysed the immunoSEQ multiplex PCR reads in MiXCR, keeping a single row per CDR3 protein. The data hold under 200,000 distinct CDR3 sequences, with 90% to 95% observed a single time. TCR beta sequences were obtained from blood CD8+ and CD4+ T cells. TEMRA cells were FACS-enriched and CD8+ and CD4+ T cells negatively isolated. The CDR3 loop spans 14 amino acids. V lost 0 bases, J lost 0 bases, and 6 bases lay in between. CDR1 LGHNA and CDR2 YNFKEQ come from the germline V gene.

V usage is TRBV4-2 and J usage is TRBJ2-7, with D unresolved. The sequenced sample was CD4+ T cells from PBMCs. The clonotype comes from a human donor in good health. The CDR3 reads CASSQERVSYEQYF. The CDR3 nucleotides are TGTGCCAGCAGCCAAGAACGCGTCTCCTACGAGCAGTACTTC.